These T cell receptor beta chains were read from a single sample in a study of CXCR3-negative and CXCR3-positive naive CD8 T cells. TCRdb reanalyzed the 5' RACE reads, giving one entry per CDR3 protein sequence and no DNA. The sample has 95,000 to 100,000 distinct CDR3 sequences. Sequencing was done on a sample of naive CXCR3+ CD8+ T cells from blood. The receptors were gathered from a human donor in good health. Some clones in this sample may be carry-over from other donors' samples. The CDR3 runs from the conserved cysteine through the conserved F or W.

j_gene | v_gene | CDR3aa
TRBJ2-1 | TRBV29-1 | CSGREFSYNEQFF
TRBJ2-5 | TRBV7-7 | CASSFIAGLGESQYF
TRBJ1-6 | TRBV7-9 | CASSSPENSPLHF
TRBJ2-3 | TRBV11-3 | CASSSPLTDTQYF
TRBJ2-4 | TRBV20-1 | CSADLAELAKNIQYF
TRBJ2-5 | TRBV19 | CASSIGSGETQYF
TRBJ2-1 | TRBV29-1 | CSVEGGGERSYNEQFF
TRBJ2-7 | TRBV5-1 | CASSLSENYEQYF
TRBJ2-5 | TRBV29-1 | CSVEGGTGVLQETQYF
TRBJ2-1 | TRBV29-1 | CSVRLVFPDTYNEQFF
TRBJ2-1 | TRBV4-1 | CASSQDTGGSYNEQFF
TRBJ1-2 | TRBV21-1 | CASSKSVDRARDYGYTF
TRBJ2-1 | TRBV4-2 | CASSHSGPNTYNEQFF
TRBJ2-7 | TRBV7-6 | CASSIGTGVSYEQYF
TRBJ2-7 | TRBV12-3/TRBV12-4 | CASSLTFYEQYF
TRBJ2-3 | TRBV6-2/TRBV6-3 | CASSYETDTQYF
TRBJ1-1 | TRBV6-2/TRBV6-3 | CASSYPRDRGNTEAFF
TRBJ1-5 | TRBV6-5 | CASSYSGSNQPQHF
TRBJ2-2 | TRBV7-9 | CATTGTANTGELFF
TRBJ1-2 | TRBV28 | CASSSGTANYGYTF
TRBJ1-3 | TRBV7-2 | CAGSLGTGISGNTIYF
TRBJ2-7 | TRBV3-1 | CASSYRQSSYEQYF
TRBJ2-7 | TRBV7-9 | CASSLAGRGQYEQYF
TRBJ2-4 | TRBV5-5 | CASSPVLAKNIQYF
TRBJ2-1 | TRBV7-9 | CASSLVLGGNEQFF
TRBJ2-1 | TRBV19 | CASSIDGPYYNEQFF
TRBJ2-3 | TRBV4-2 | CASSQDLPPSSTDTQYF
TRBJ1-5 | TRBV29-1 | CSVGAGVGNQPQHF
TRBJ2-1 | TRBV28 | CASSDTSGAYNEQFF
TRBJ2-3 | TRBV7-6 | CASSTGTLSTDTQYF
TRBJ2-5 | TRBV19 | CASSSSGGALETQYF
TRBJ1-5 | TRBV6-1 | CASQEDNQPQHF
TRBJ2-7 | TRBV7-9 | CASSSGQDYEQYF
TRBJ1-1 | TRBV4-3 | CASSQGTGENTEAFF
TRBJ2-7 | TRBV14 | CASSQRMATYEQYF
TRBJ1-6 | TRBV7-2 | CASSLARSYNSPLHF
TRBJ2-1 | TRBV6-5 | CASSYLPSGYNEQFF
TRBJ2-3 | TRBV6-2/TRBV6-3 | CASSYSPSAGGTTDTQYF
TRBJ2-1 | TRBV20-1 | CSAWAGMEQFF
TRBJ2-1 | TRBV28 | CASSSDSLLAGVLGEQFF
TRBJ2-1 | TRBV7-2 | CASSLTGLEQFF
TRBJ1-1 | TRBV2 | CASSRGGGWTEAFF
TRBJ2-3 | TRBV12-3/TRBV12-4 | CASSLVQRGTDTQYF
TRBJ2-7 | TRBV29-1 | CSVEVEGYEQYF
TRBJ2-4 | TRBV6-5 | CASSYSGGSKNIQYF
TRBJ2-3 | TRBV7-7 | CASSLAGGSTDTQYF
TRBJ2-6 | TRBV28 | CASSPSGFGGANVLTF
TRBJ1-2 | TRBV7-9 | CASSDIRDPNGYTF
TRBJ2-7 | TRBV27 | CASSSLAGTAGEQYF
TRBJ2-1 | TRBV15 | CATSPRVGTYNEQFF
TRBJ2-1 | TRBV29-1 | CSVEATSDPTYNEQFF
TRBJ2-2 | TRBV29-1 | CSVLTEGGELFF
TRBJ1-6 | TRBV5-6 | CASSLKWTESSYNSPLHF